A single sample is the source of the 17 T cell receptor beta chains below, sequenced in a study of identical twins. One entry per CDR3 protein, called by TCRdb with MiXCR from the 5' RACE reads. The sample holds 700,000 or so distinct CDR3 sequences, 21% seen once. The sample was also linked to a second study, of T cells expressing NK-cell markers.

The sample comprised PBMCs. The receptors stem from a woman under 30 in good health.

CDR3: CASSSPRMRGRDTQYF. Written as DNA, the CDR3 is TGTGCCAGCAGCTCCCCGCGGATGCGGGGGAGAGATACGCAGTATTTT. The gene calls are TRBV11-2 and TRBJ2-3, with 7 bases aligning to TRBD2. J was trimmed by 5 bases and V by 4 bases; bases with no gene match: 12. This CDR3 spans 16 amino acids. The V gene's germline CDR1 is SGHAT and CDR2 FQNNGV.

The chain recombines TRBV11-2 with TRBJ2-2, with unresolved D. Germline CDR1 SGHAT, CDR2 FQNNGV. The V end was cut by 1 base, the J end by 4 bases, with 7 bases between. This CDR3 contains 14 residues. The CDR3 is CASSLVGLTGELFF. The CDR3 nucleotides read TGTGCCAGCAGCTTAGTTGGCCTCACCGGGGAGCTGTTTTTT.

This clonotype was found many times. The chain couples TRBV7-2 to TRBJ2-7; 8 bases are shared with TRBD2. V was pared by 1 base and J by 2 bases, with 4 bases of the junction left unmatched. Germline CDR1 reads SGHTA; CDR2 reads FQGNSA. The CDR3 is made up of 15 amino acids. Here the CDR3 DNA reads TGTGCCAGCAGCTTAGTACTAGCGGTTGCCTACGAGCAGTACTTC. Translated: CASSLVLAVAYEQYF.

This clonotype was seen more than once but under ten times. The gene calls are TRBV5-1 and TRBJ2-7; D is possibly TRBD2 (6 bases). Germline V CDR1 and CDR2: SGHRS, YFSETQ. CDR3 size: 12 residues. Trimming removed 5 bases at V and 6 bases at J, with 12 bases between. Here the CDR3 DNA reads TGCGCCAGCAGAGGGACTCCCAGCGAGCAGTACTTC. Protein product: CASRGTPSEQYF.

The V call is TRBV20-1, the J call TRBJ2-1; 13 positions match TRBD2. The CDR3 has 17 amino acids. Germline-derived CDR1 and CDR2 are DFQATT and SNEGSKA (reference sequence). V trimming: 1 base; J trimming: 4 bases; junction bases outside the gene matches: 7. The CDR3 DNA reads TGCAGTGCTAGAGCGACTAGCGGGGGGCTCCTTTACAATGAGCAGTTCTTC. This codes for CSARATSGGLLYNEQFF.

This sequence joins TRBV19 and TRBJ2-7; 9 bases line up with TRBD2. The germline gives CDR1 LNHDA, CDR2 SQIVND (reference sequence). The V and J ends lost 1 base and 0 bases, in that order; junction bases with no gene match: 4. The CDR3 length is 16 residues. The CDR3 loop reads CASSIVAGARSYEQYF. For the CDR3, the DNA is TGTGCCAGTAGTATAGTAGCGGGGGCCCGCTCCTACGAGCAGTACTTC. The full variable domain, with the rest looked up from reference TRBV19 and TRBJ2-7, is DGGITQSPKYLFRKEGQNVTLSCEQNLNHDAMYWYRQDPGQGLRLIYYSQIVNDFQKGDIAEGYSVSREKKESFPLTVTSAQKNPTAFYLCASSIVAGARSYEQYFGPGTRLTVT.

The chain has TRBV11-2 and TRBJ2-1, with D maybe TRBD1 (6 bases). Germline-derived CDR1 and CDR2 are SGHAT and FQNNGV. CDR3 length: 15 amino acids. V was cut by 3 bases and J by 3 bases, with 12 bases left in between. Here the CDR3 reads CASSLPRGHYNEQFF. The CDR3 coding sequence is TGTGCCAGCAGCTTGCCCAGGGGCCACTACAATGAGCAGTTCTTC.

The chain recombines TRBV3-1 with TRBJ1-2; TRBD1 might be the D (6 bases). V was shortened by 7 bases and J by 8 bases, with 23 bases between the two germline ends. This CDR3 contains 15 residues. Germline-derived CDR1 and CDR2 are LGHDT and YNNKEL (reference sequence). For the CDR3, the DNA is TGTGCCAGCAAGCCAGACGGTAGGGGGGCGCAAGGCTACACCTTC. Its translation: CASKPDGRGAQGYTF.

In the case of this clonotype: A read error may produce the germline difference seen at one junction end. The V call is TRBV20-1, the J call TRBJ2-7; D tentatively reads TRBD1 or TRBD2 (6 bases each). The CDR3 is 15 amino acids. Germline V CDR1 and CDR2: DFQATT, SNEGSKA (reference sequence). The CDR3 reads CCASPRGVRAYEQYF. Written as DNA, the CDR3 is TGCTGTGCTAGCCCAAGGGGGGTAAGAGCCTACGAGCAGTACTTC.

The V call is TRBV5-1, the J call TRBJ2-1, with D perhaps matching TRBD1 or TRBD2 (5 bases each). V lost 0 bases to trimming and J lost 4 bases, with 11 bases between them. The CDR3 loop spans 15 amino acids. Looked up from germline, CDR1 is SGHRS and CDR2 is YFSETQ. CDR3 nucleotide sequence: TGCGCCAGCAGCTTGGTAGGGGAGCTGTACAATGAGCAGTTCTTC. It encodes CASSLVGELYNEQFF.

The chain combines TRBV10-3 with TRBJ1-2, with TRBD1 matching over 7 bases. Germline CDR1 ENHRY, CDR2 SYGVKD. The CDR3 consists of 13 residues. Losses at the gene ends were 6 bases for V and 1 base for J; bases not matched to a gene: 2. The CDR3: CAISRDSNYGYTF. Written as DNA, the CDR3 is TGTGCCATCAGCCGGGACAGTAACTATGGCTACACCTTC.

Written as DNA, the CDR3 is TGCAGTGCTAGGAGGAACAGGGGGCTAAGTGGAGAGACCCAGTACTTC. Protein: CSARRNRGLSGETQYF. The chain combines TRBV20-1 with TRBJ2-5; 9 bases agree with TRBD1. Germline V gives CDR1 DFQATT, CDR2 SNEGSKA (reference sequence). The CDR3 spans 16 residues. V was pared by 3 bases and J by 4 bases, with 12 bases of the junction left unmatched.

The rearrangement links TRBV10-3 to TRBJ2-2, with D tentatively TRBD1 (5 bases). The V end was cut by 8 bases, the J end by 1 base, with 5 bases between. Germline V gives CDR1 ENHRY, CDR2 SYGVKD. The CDR3 is 12 amino acids. CDR3 amino acids: CAIQGNTGELFF. DNA of the CDR3: TGTGCCATCCAGGGGAACACCGGGGAGCTGTTTTTT.

This clonotype was picked up a small number of times. V is TRBV12-5 and J is TRBJ2-7, with TRBD2 matching over 12 bases. V lost 5 bases to trimming and J lost 2 bases; unmatched junction nucleotides: 4. CDR3 length: 15 amino acids. The V gene's germline CDR1 is LGHNT and CDR2 FRNRAP. Here the CDR3 DNA reads TGTGCTAGTGGTAGTACTAGCGGGGGGCCCTACGAGCAGTACTTC. It translates to CASGSTSGGPYEQYF.

This clonotype was seen a handful of times. This rearrangement joins TRBV5-6 to TRBJ2-3; D may be TRBD2 (6 bases). V was clipped by 4 bases and J by 5 bases, with 20 bases between them. CDR3 length: 16 amino acids. CDR1 SGHDT and CDR2 YYEEEE come from the germline V gene. CDR3 in amino acids: CASSRPKLAFRDTQYF. The CDR3 DNA reads as TGTGCCAGCAGCCGTCCGAAGCTAGCGTTTAGAGATACGCAGTATTTT.

A few counts support this clonotype. The rearrangement uses TRBV5-5 and TRBJ2-7; perhaps TRBD1 as D (5 bases). This CDR3 spans 15 amino acids. CDR1 and CDR2 (germline): SGHKS, YYEKEE (reference sequence). The V end was cut by 6 bases, the J end by 3 bases, with 19 bases between. The DNA for the CDR3 is TGTGCCAGCACCCGCGACACAGGCCACCTCTACGAGCAGTACTTC. It is translated as CASTRDTGHLYEQYF. Full variable domain (rest looked up from reference TRBV5-5 and TRBJ2-7): DAGVTQSPTHLIKTRGQQVTLRCSPISGHKSVSWYQQVLGQGPQFIFQYYEKEERGRGNFPDRFSARQFPNYSSELNVNALLLGDSALYLCASTRDTGHLYEQYFGPGTRLTVT.

This clonotype was observed a handful of times. This chain links TRBV10-3 with TRBJ2-3, with D uncertain. With 2 bases removed from V and 0 bases from J, the gap between germline ends came to 12 bases. CDR3 size: 16 residues. The V gene's germline CDR1 is ENHRY and CDR2 SYGVKD. The CDR3 reads CAISETARPSTDTQYF. Written as DNA, the CDR3 is TGTGCCATCAGTGAGACTGCACGACCTAGCACAGATACGCAGTATTTT.